Each of the 30 T cell receptor beta chains below was sequenced from the same sample in a study of control samples from healthy donors and cancer patients. Some clones are missing from TCRdb's copy, which holds only in-frame ones; the method was immunoSEQ multiplex PCR. The sample has approximately 10,000 clones, just over 90% seen once. The sample comprised PBMCs. These receptors all stem from a man in his 60s with colorectal cancer.

This rearrangement joins TRBV29-1 to TRBJ1-3, with D perhaps TRBD1 (5 bases). With 7 bases removed from V and 3 bases from J, the gap between germline ends came to 13 bases. Germline CDR1 reads SQVTM; CDR2 reads ANQGSEA. The CDR3 contains 13 residues. The CDR3 sequence is CSARRGYGNTIYF. The CDR3 DNA reads as TGCAGCGCCAGACGGGGCTATGGAAACACCATATATTTT.

The chain carries TRBV6-1 and TRBJ1-5, with 7 positions matching TRBD1. This CDR3 contains 15 residues. Germline lookup yields CDR1 MNHNS and CDR2 SASEGT. Trimming at V came to 3 bases and at J to 6 bases, leaving 8 bases not matched to a gene. CDR3 sequence reads: CASSESQGLGQPQHF. The CDR3 region has the DNA TGTGCCAGCAGTGAGTCACAGGGGTTGGGTCAGCCCCAGCATTTT.

The chain employs TRBV7-2 and TRBJ1-2; a weak D match, TRBD1 (6 bases). Germline V gives CDR1 SGHTA, CDR2 FQGNSA. This CDR3 is 15 amino acids long. V lost 4 bases and J lost 4, with 16 bases in between. DNA for the CDR3: TGTGCCAGCAGCTCCTACTCCCTGGGGGCCTATGGCTACACCTTC. Translation: CASSSYSLGAYGYTF. The full variable domain, in which reference TRBV7-2 and TRBJ1-2 provide the parts outside the CDR3, is GAGVSQSPSNKVTEKGKDVELRCDPISGHTALYWYRQSLGQGLEFLIYFQGNSAPDKSGLPSDRFSAERTGGSVSTLTIQRTQQEDSAVYLCASSSYSLGAYGYTFGSGTRLTVV.

The chain employs TRBV4-3 and TRBJ2-5, with TRBD2 matching 12 bases. V dropped 0 bases and J dropped 9; count of bases not matched to a gene: 8. Per the germline V gene, CDR1 is LGHNA and CDR2 is YSLEER. The CDR3 runs 16 residues. The CDR3 bases are TGCGCCAGCAGCCAAGATCGGGCTAGCGGGGGGGCTGCCCAGTACTTC. Translating it yields CASSQDRASGGAAQYF.

CDR3 sequence: CSVDGLEGSYEQYF. DNA of the CDR3: TGCAGCGTTGACGGTTTAGAGGGCTCCTACGAGCAGTACTTC. V and J are TRBV29-1 and TRBJ2-7; D possibly corresponds to TRBD2 (5 bases). V lost 3 bases to trimming and J lost 0 bases, with 12 bases between them. Germline CDR1 is SQVTM and CDR2 is ANQGSEA. CDR3 length equals 14 residues.

V gene TRBV6-5 combines with J gene TRBJ1-5; D may be TRBD1 (6 bases). The CDR3 covers 13 residues. The V gene's germline CDR1 is MNHEY and CDR2 SVGAGI. Trimming removed 8 bases at V and 6 bases at J, with 14 bases between. This CDR3 reads CASQQGWGQPQHF. CDR3 DNA sequence: TGTGCCAGCCAACAGGGCTGGGGTCAGCCCCAGCATTTT.

The rearrangement uses TRBV11-2 and TRBJ2-3; D gene unclear. Germline lookup yields CDR1 SGHAT and CDR2 FQNNGV. The V end lost 5 bases, the J end lost 2 bases, and 14 bases lay between the germline ends. The CDR3 length is 15 residues. CDR3 coding DNA: TGTGCCAGCAGCCTCGTAGTCTACCTCACAGATACGCAGTATTTT. It codes for CASSLVVYLTDTQYF. Based on the CDR3 plus reference TRBV11-2 and TRBJ2-3, the full variable domain is EAGVAQSPRYKIIEKRQSVAFWCNPISGHATLYWYQQILGQGPKLLIQFQNNGVVDDSQLPKDRFSAERLKGVDSTLKIQPAKLEDSAVYLCASSLVVYLTDTQYFGPGTRLTVL.

The rearrangement uses TRBV5-1 and TRBJ1-3, with 8 bases aligning to TRBD1. V shed 0 bases and J 0 bases; nucleotides not matched to a gene: 2. This CDR3 is 16 amino acids long. The germline V gene encodes CDR1 SGHRS and CDR2 YFSETQ. CDR3 residues: CASSLGQGNSGNTIYF. For the CDR3, the DNA is TGCGCCAGCAGCTTGGGACAGGGGAACTCTGGAAACACCATATATTTT. Complete variable domain (other parts from reference TRBV5-1 and TRBJ1-3): KAGVTQTPRYLIKTRGQQVTLSCSPISGHRSVSWYQQTPGQGLQFLFEYFSETQRNKGNFPGRFSGRQFSNSRSEMNVSTLELGDSALYLCASSLGQGNSGNTIYFGEGSWLTVV.

The chain joins TRBV7-2 to TRBJ1-5; D is possibly TRBD1 (5 bases). Trimming took 7 bases from V and 0 from J, leaving 10 bases between them. There are 14 residues in the CDR3. The germline V gene encodes CDR1 SGHTA and CDR2 FQGNSA. The CDR3 coding sequence is TGTGCCAGCAATCGGGGGGGTAGCAATCAGCCCCAGCATTTT. It is translated as CASNRGGSNQPQHF.

Here the CDR3 reads CASRLAGGPFNEQFF. Here the CDR3 DNA reads TGTGCCAGCAGACTAGCGGGGGGGCCGTTTAATGAGCAGTTCTTC. The chain employs TRBV7-2 and TRBJ2-1; 13 bases agree with TRBD2. The CDR3 has 15 residues. J lost 7 bases, V lost 6 bases, and 6 bases had no gene match. In germline, CDR1 is SGHTA, CDR2 FQGNSA. Full variable domain (outside the CDR3, taken from reference TRBV7-2 and TRBJ2-1): GAGVSQSPSNKVTEKGKDVELRCDPISGHTALYWYRQSLGQGLEFLIYFQGNSAPDKSGLPSDRFSAERTGGSVSTLTIQRTQQEDSAVYLCASRLAGGPFNEQFFGPGTRLTVL.

The chain has TRBV6-9 and TRBJ2-7; perhaps TRBD2 as D (5 bases). The CDR3 length is 13 residues. Trimming left V 2 bases short and J 7 bases short, with 12 bases between. The germline gives CDR1 MNHGY, CDR2 SVAAGI. CDR3 nucleotides: TGTGCCAGCAGTTATAAACTAGGCGGGGAGCAGTACTTC. Its protein is CASSYKLGGEQYF.

The gene calls are TRBV7-9 and TRBJ1-4; TRBD1 aligns across 8 bases. V trimming: 6 bases; J trimming: 7 bases; junction bases outside the gene matches: 10. Germline values: CDR1 SEHNR, CDR2 FQNEAQ (reference sequence). This CDR3 is 15 amino acids long. The CDR3 loop reads CASRSFRGRSEKLFF. The CDR3 DNA reads TGTGCCAGCAGGTCCTTCAGGGGGCGCTCTGAAAAACTGTTTTTT.

The rearrangement uses TRBV7-2 and TRBJ2-2, with TRBD2 matching over 13 bases. This CDR3 region has 16 residues. The V gene end was trimmed by 1 base and the J gene end by 5 bases; junction bases not matched to a gene: 1. Germline values: CDR1 SGHTA, CDR2 FQGNSA. CDR3 protein: CASSLGLAGGTGELFF. In DNA form, the CDR3 reads TGTGCCAGCAGCTTAGGACTAGCGGGGGGTACCGGGGAGCTGTTTTTT. The full variable domain, completed using reference TRBV7-2 and TRBJ2-2, is GAGVSQSPSNKVTEKGKDVELRCDPISGHTALYWYRQSLGQGLEFLIYFQGNSAPDKSGLPSDRFSAERTGGSVSTLTIQRTQQEDSAVYLCASSLGLAGGTGELFFGEGSRLTVL.

The gene calls are TRBV15 and TRBJ2-7; no clear D. The CDR3 is 14 amino acids. V was cut by 5 bases and J by 6 bases, with 17 bases left in between. The germline CDR1 and CDR2 sequences are LNHNV and YYDKDF (reference sequence). As DNA, the CDR3 is TGTGCCACCAGCCGACGAAGGCAGGTGGGCGAGCAGTACTTC. Protein product: CATSRRRQVGEQYF. Together with reference TRBV15 and TRBJ2-7, the CDR3 gives the full variable domain: DAMVIQNPRYQVTQFGKPVTLSCSQTLNHNVMYWYQQKSSQAPKLLFHYYDKDFNNEADTPDNFQSRRPNTSFCFLDIRSPGLGDTAMYLCATSRRRQVGEQYFGPGTRLTVT.

This clone has just one count. The rearrangement joins TRBV4-3 to TRBJ2-5; D unresolved. V dropped 0 bases and J dropped 0 bases, with 14 bases sitting between them. Germline CDR1 LGHNA, CDR2 YSLEER. The length of the CDR3 is 17 residues. CDR3 region: CASSQEGFVDHQETQYF. The CDR3 bases are TGCGCCAGCAGCCAAGAAGGATTTGTCGACCACCAAGAGACCCAGTACTTC.

The chain's CDR3 is CASSLPYTSGANVLTF. The CDR3 region has the DNA TGCGCCAGCAGCTTACCCTACACCTCTGGGGCCAACGTCCTGACTTTC. The chain carries TRBV4-3 and TRBJ2-6, with unresolved D. Between the trimmed V and J ends, which lost 5 bases and 0 bases, there was a span of 11 bases. The CDR3 length is 16 residues. Per the germline V gene, CDR1 is LGHNA and CDR2 is YSLEER.

The J gene is TRBJ2-7, the V gene TRBV28; the D is unclear. With 3 bases removed from V and 0 bases from J, the gap between germline ends came to 3 bases. Per the germline V gene, CDR1 is MDHEN and CDR2 is SYDVKM. The CDR3 is 12 amino acids. Here the CDR3 reads CASSFLSYEQYF. The CDR3 bases are TGTGCCAGCAGTTTCCTCTCCTACGAGCAGTACTTC.

The CDR3 loop is CASSYTRLLKGNTEAFF. For the CDR3, the DNA is TGTGCCAGCAGTTACACTAGGTTACTTAAGGGGAACACTGAAGCTTTCTTT. The chain is built from TRBV6-2 or TRBV6-3 and TRBJ1-1; no clear D. The CDR3 has 17 residues. Germline V gene lookup returns CDR1 MNHEY and CDR2 SVGEGT. V dropped 2 bases and J dropped 1 base, with 17 bases sitting between them.

The chain employs TRBV4-1 and TRBJ2-1; 15 bases align to TRBD2. CDR1 and CDR2 from the germline V gene are MGHRA and YSYEKL. There are 21 residues in the CDR3. Unmatched junction bases numbered 14, after V lost 2 bases and J lost 3 bases. CDR3 sequence reads: CASSQKPGLAGGQGFYNEQFF. The CDR3 nucleotides read TGCGCCAGCAGCCAAAAACCCGGACTAGCGGGGGGGCAGGGATTCTACAATGAGCAGTTCTTC.

The chain recombines TRBV5-5 with TRBJ1-1; D perhaps matches TRBD1 (6 bases). In germline, CDR1 is SGHKS, CDR2 YYEKEE (reference sequence). This CDR3 contains 13 residues. Trimming pared 0 bases from V and 3 bases from J, leaving 6 bases between. CDR3 in amino acids: CASSLAGDTEAFF. The CDR3 coding sequence is TGTGCCAGCAGCTTGGCAGGGGACACTGAAGCTTTCTTT.

The rearrangement joins TRBV6-5 to TRBJ1-2, with a weak D call TRBD1 (6 bases). This CDR3 is 15 amino acids long. From germline, CDR1 is MNHEY and CDR2 SVGAGI. Trimming took off 0 bases at V and 3 bases at J, with 11 bases between the two ends. CDR3 nucleotide sequence: TGTGCCAGCAGTTACTCGGGGGGCGCGCACTATGGCTACACCTTC. This sequence encodes CASSYSGGAHYGYTF.

The chain is built from TRBV3-1 (or the pseudogene TRBV3-2) and TRBJ1-1, with D unresolved. The length of the CDR3 is 11 residues. V was clipped by 3 bases and J by 4 bases, with 3 bases between them. The germline CDR1 and CDR2 sequences are LGHDT and YNNKEL (reference sequence). This chain's CDR3 is CASSHGTEAFF. The DNA for the CDR3 is TGTGCCAGCAGCCACGGCACTGAAGCTTTCTTT.

The chain recombines TRBV7-2 with TRBJ2-7; D might be TRBD1 or TRBD2, each matching 5 bases. V was trimmed by 8 bases and J by 3 bases, leaving 14 bases between them. CDR1 and CDR2 (germline): SGHTA, FQGNSA. The CDR3 is 13 amino acids. CDR3 sequence (DNA): TGTGCCAGCGGACGAGGGGAGAGCTACGAGCAGTACTTC. This sequence encodes CASGRGESYEQYF.

CDR3 amino acids: CASSLTIWGAGNTIYF. In DNA form, the CDR3 reads TGCGCCAGCAGCTTGACCATTTGGGGTGCTGGAAACACCATATATTTT. V is TRBV5-1 and J is TRBJ1-3; no clear D gene. CDR1 and CDR2 from the germline V gene are SGHRS and YFSETQ. V gave up 1 base and J gave up 2 bases, with 13 bases separating them. This CDR3 has 16 residues.

This chain links TRBV19 with TRBJ1-3; D is uncertain. CDR3 length: 12 amino acids. V was trimmed by 11 bases and J by 0 bases, leaving 8 bases between them. In germline, CDR1 is LNHDA, CDR2 SQIVND (reference sequence). The CDR3 DNA sequence: TGTGCCCTCCAGGACTCTGGAAACACCATATATTTT. It is translated as CALQDSGNTIYF.

The chain links TRBV16 to TRBJ1-2; the D gene is possibly TRBD1 (5 bases). The CDR3 loop spans 13 amino acids. V gave up 3 bases and J gave up 6 bases, with 11 bases separating them. CDR1 is KGHSY, CDR2 FQNENV, per germline. CDR3 protein: CASSQPGGNGYTF. The CDR3 DNA sequence: TGTGCCAGCAGCCAGCCTGGGGGGAATGGCTACACCTTC. The full variable domain, with the rest looked up from reference TRBV16 and TRBJ1-2, is GEEVAQTPKHLVRGEGQKAKLYCAPIKGHSYVFWYQQVLKNEFKFLISFQNENVFDETGMPKERFSAKCLPNSPCSLEIQATKLEDSAVYFCASSQPGGNGYTFGSGTRLTVV.

This clone appeared a few times. The genes are TRBV6-6 and TRBJ1-3, with D possibly being TRBD1 (5 bases). CDR1 is MNHNY and CDR2 is SVGAGI in the germline V gene (reference sequence). V was clipped by 10 bases and J by 3 bases, with 16 bases between them. The CDR3 is made up of 14 amino acids. In nucleotides, the CDR3 is TGTGCCACCCAGGAGGGGACGGGTGGAAACACCATATATTTT. Amino acids: CATQEGTGGNTIYF.

This chain uses TRBV15 with TRBJ2-3; TRBD2 agrees at 9 bases. Losses at the gene ends were 6 bases for V and 5 bases for J; bases not matched to a gene: 6. The germline V gene encodes CDR1 LNHNV and CDR2 YYDKDF (reference sequence). The CDR3 is 14 residues long. CDR3 sequence (DNA): TGTGCCACCAGATCTAGCGGGGTTCAAGATACGCAGTATTTT. Translated, it gives CATRSSGVQDTQYF.

The V gene is TRBV28, the J gene TRBJ1-1; tentatively, D is TRBD1 (6 bases). V was clipped by 6 bases and J by 3 bases, with 17 bases between them. Germline assignment: CDR1 MDHEN and CDR2 SYDVKM. The CDR3 is 15 residues long. CDR3 loop: CASRSRGPSDTEAFF. For the CDR3, the DNA is TGTGCCAGCAGAAGCAGGGGCCCCTCGGACACTGAAGCTTTCTTT.

The chain joins TRBV5-4 to TRBJ1-2; D is ambiguous. In germline, CDR1 is SGHNT, CDR2 YYREEE (reference sequence). The CDR3 has 16 residues. V gave up 5 bases and J gave up 7 bases, with 24 bases separating them. This CDR3 is CASRIKGSGFSSGYTF. CDR3 bases: TGTGCCAGCAGAATAAAAGGATCGGGGTTTTCTTCTGGCTACACCTTC.